This T cell receptor beta chain was recovered during a study of a mutant IDH1 vaccine in newly diagnosed glioma. Study context: The treated group averaged around 40 years old and was roughly 62% male, around 38% female.

Sample time point: baseline, week 1 (first vaccination visit). Noted treatment: pre-vaccination baseline after standard-of-care therapy. Diagnosis in the donors showed new WHO grade 3 or 4 astrocytomas that were IDH1-mutant and ATRX-lost. Using immunoSEQ multiplex PCR, the repertoire was profiled, and TCRdb retains in-frame clones only, with some absent. The table records about 67,000 clones, around 80% of them present only once. The germline V gene encodes CDR1 MNHEY and CDR2 SMNVEV (reference sequence). V lost 0 bases, J lost 1 base, and 3 bases lay in between. This CDR3 has 13 residues. This specimen was peripheral blood mononuclear cells (PBMCs), taken from a glioma patient treated with radiotherapy, temozolomide or both. The clonotype was recovered from a woman between 18 and 30 years old with glioma. Some clones in this sample may be carry-over from other donors' samples. The chain has TRBV27 and TRBJ1-1; D remains unclear. In DNA, the CDR3 is TGTGCCAGCAGTTTATCCCGGAACACTGAAGCTTTCTTT. As protein: CASSLSRNTEAFF.